This TCR beta chain derives from a study of cytomegalovirus exposure and HLA in healthy donors. Broader study findings: According to the study, roughly 160 TCR beta chains were cytomegalovirus-associated. Solely CMV serostatus was available to characterize immune exposure.

Worth noting for this clone: Its antigen is not identified. Germline and junction disagree at one end, which may indicate a read error.

PCR involved 60 Vbeta and 13 Jbeta primers. Clones were sequenced by immunoSEQ multiplex PCR, and TCRdb holds only the in-frame ones, with some missing. The repertoire includes some 100,000 clones, more than 65% of them detected once, and 1% to 1.5% sits in the top ten. Material: PBMCs. The sequence was collected from a girl aged 2 to 9 in good health and CMV-seropositive.

Here the CDR3 reads CSSSLDGGGAYF. The CDR3 DNA follows: TGTTCCAGCAGCTTAGATGGGGGAGGTGCGTACTTC. This chain uses TRBV7-9 with TRBJ2-7, with D tentatively TRBD2 (6 bases). Germline V gene lookup returns CDR1 SEHNR and CDR2 FQNEAQ (reference sequence). The CDR3 covers 12 residues.